Each of the 26 T cell receptor beta chains below was sequenced from the same sample in a study of blood T cell repertoires in COVID-19. This table comes from immunoSEQ multiplex PCR, and its TCRdb copy is limited to in-frame clones, with some not included. The data contain hundreds of thousands of clones, about nine tenths of them seen just once; the ten biggest clones take up less than 3.5%. The sample consisted of PBMCs or T cells enriched from blood (not recorded which). The source is a woman aged 45-60 years who had been exposed to COVID-19.

The rearrangement uses TRBV24-1 and TRBJ2-7, with TRBD1 as a possible D gene (6 bases). Trimming removed 5 bases at V and 12 bases at J, with 19 bases between. Germline V gene sequence: CDR1 KGHDR, CDR2 SFDVKD. There are 13 residues in the CDR3. The CDR3 here is CATSAQGWGPRYF. In DNA form, the CDR3 reads TGTGCCACCAGTGCCCAAGGGTGGGGGCCACGGTACTTC.

This chain connects TRBV4-2 to TRBJ2-1; 11 bases align to TRBD1. CDR1 is LGHNA, CDR2 YNFKEQ, per germline. Unmatched junction bases numbered 7, after V lost 8 bases and J lost 7 bases. The CDR3 consists of 14 residues. CDR3 in amino acids: CASGGQGASNEQFF. The CDR3 DNA sequence: TGTGCCAGCGGCGGACAGGGGGCTAGTAATGAGCAGTTCTTC.

This sequence joins TRBV5-5 and TRBJ1-1, with TRBD1 matching 7 bases. Germline values: CDR1 SGHKS, CDR2 YYEKEE (reference sequence). The CDR3 has 17 amino acids. V was clipped by 2 bases and J by 1 base; unmatched bases: 11. The CDR3 spells CASSLGLMRQGNTEAFF. In DNA form, the CDR3 reads TGTGCCAGCAGCTTAGGGTTAATGAGACAGGGGAACACTGAAGCTTTCTTT.

The chain links TRBV4-2 to TRBJ2-7, with TRBD1 identical over 10 bases. V lost 2 bases, J lost 6 bases, and 10 bases stayed unmatched. From germline, CDR1 is LGHNA and CDR2 YNFKEQ. CDR3 length equals 16 residues. The CDR3 region is CASSQPTGTGEGEQYF. The DNA of the CDR3 is TGTGCCAGCAGCCAACCAACCGGGACAGGGGAGGGCGAGCAGTACTTC.

The genes are TRBV4-1 and TRBJ1-5, with TRBD1 as a possible D gene (6 bases). The CDR3 is 16 residues long. Per the germline V gene, CDR1 is MGHRA and CDR2 is YSYEKL. V was shortened by 1 base and J by 4 bases, with 14 bases between the two germline ends. The CDR3 reads CASSQALQGGNQPQHF. In DNA, the CDR3 is TGCGCCAGCAGCCAAGCTCTACAGGGAGGGAATCAGCCCCAGCATTTT.

The chain uses TRBV4-2 and TRBJ2-7, with D perhaps TRBD2 (5 bases). The ends were cut back, 0 bases at V and 3 bases at J, with 12 bases in the middle. The CDR3 is 15 amino acids. Germline CDR1 LGHNA, CDR2 YNFKEQ. CDR3 residues: CASSQEASTFYEQYF. CDR3 sequence (DNA): TGTGCCAGCAGCCAAGAGGCTAGCACCTTCTACGAGCAGTACTTC.

The rearrangement links TRBV28 to TRBJ2-1, with D perhaps matching TRBD2 (7 bases). The germline V and J ends were trimmed by 7 bases and 2 bases, with 18 bases remaining between them. The CDR3 runs 16 residues. Germline assignment: CDR1 MDHEN and CDR2 SYDVKM. CDR3: CASIPSGGVPYNEQFF. The CDR3 DNA is TGTGCCAGCATTCCCTCGGGGGGCGTCCCCTACAATGAGCAGTTCTTC. The full variable domain, rest sourced from reference TRBV28 and TRBJ2-1, is DVKVTQSSRYLVKRTGEKVFLECVQDMDHENMFWYRQDPGLGLRLIYFSYDVKMKEKGDIPEGYSVSREKKERFSLILESASTNQTSMYLCASIPSGGVPYNEQFFGPGTRLTVL.

The chain carries TRBV11-2 and TRBJ1-2, with TRBD1 matching 7 bases. V was clipped by 5 bases and J by 6 bases; unmatched bases: 6. This CDR3 has 13 residues. Germline loops: CDR1 SGHAT, CDR2 FQNNGV. The CDR3 DNA follows: TGTGCCAGCAGCCGAATAGGGACAGATGGCTACACCTTC. Translation: CASSRIGTDGYTF.

The chain combines TRBV5-1 with TRBJ1-4; D is possibly TRBD1 (6 bases). The CDR3 extends over 16 amino acids. V lost 0 bases to trimming and J lost 6 bases, with 15 bases between them. CDR1 SGHRS and CDR2 YFSETQ come from the germline V gene. The CDR3 bases are TGCGCCAGCAGCTTGGATAGGACAGCCCTTTATGAAAAACTGTTTTTT. Translated: CASSLDRTALYEKLFF.

The chain combines TRBV28 with TRBJ2-5, with TRBD1 matching 8 bases. The CDR3 is 14 residues long. With 5 bases clipped from V and 5 bases from J, the junction kept 7 bases outside the gene matches. CDR1 and CDR2 (germline): MDHEN, SYDVKM. CDR3 protein: CASSPRGREETQYF. The CDR3 nucleotides read TGTGCCAGCAGTCCCAGGGGGCGCGAGGAGACCCAGTACTTC. Full variable domain (rest looked up from reference TRBV28 and TRBJ2-5): DVKVTQSSRYLVKRTGEKVFLECVQDMDHENMFWYRQDPGLGLRLIYFSYDVKMKEKGDIPEGYSVSREKKERFSLILESASTNQTSMYLCASSPRGREETQYFGPGTRLLVL.

The CDR3 here is CASRSTGFGDGYTF. DNA of the CDR3: TGCGCCAGCAGATCTACAGGGTTTGGGGATGGCTACACCTTC. The gene calls are TRBV5-1 and TRBJ1-2, with D possibly being TRBD1 (6 bases). CDR1 is SGHRS, CDR2 YFSETQ, per germline. CDR3 length equals 14 residues. The V gene lost 5 bases and the J gene lost 6 bases, with 17 bases spanning the gap.

This clone was detected only once. This rearrangement joins TRBV2 to TRBJ2-3; 7 bases align to TRBD1. Germline CDR1 is SNHLY and CDR2 is FYNNEI. CDR3 length equals 14 residues. The junction had 9 bases not matched to a gene; V was cut back by 6 bases and J by 6 bases. DNA of the CDR3: TGTGCCAGCAGGGGACAGTGGGTGTGGGATACGCAGTATTTT. It is translated as CASRGQWVWDTQYF.

The chain combines TRBV12-3 or TRBV12-4 with TRBJ2-7; TRBD1 matches 9 bases. The junction had 6 bases not matched to a gene; V was cut back by 3 bases and J by 9 bases. The CDR3 spans 13 residues. CDR3 DNA: TGTGCCAGCAGTTTGGAGACAGGGGGGGCGCAGTACTTC. It specifies CASSLETGGAQYF.

The chain recombines TRBV30 with TRBJ1-6; the D gene is possibly TRBD1 (6 bases). The CDR3 sequence is 15 residues long. V was clipped by 0 bases and J by 5 bases, with 11 bases between them. Germline CDR1 GTSNPN, CDR2 SVGIG (reference sequence). CDR3 residues: CAWSVQGAHNSPLHF. The CDR3 coding sequence is TGTGCCTGGAGTGTACAGGGAGCCCATAATTCACCCCTCCACTTT.

V usage is TRBV10-3 and J usage is TRBJ2-7; 11 bases are a match to TRBD2. This CDR3 contains 19 residues. The junction had 18 bases not matched to a gene; V was cut back by 6 bases and J by 2 bases. Germline V gene data show CDR1 as ENHRY and CDR2 as SYGVKD. CDR3 loop: CAISGPLAGGTQGPYEQYF. The CDR3 nucleotides read TGTGCCATCAGCGGACCCCTAGCGGGGGGCACTCAAGGGCCCTACGAGCAGTACTTC.

The chain has TRBV28 and TRBJ1-2, with D possibly TRBD1 on 6 matching bases. CDR1 MDHEN and CDR2 SYDVKM come from the germline V gene. V shed 10 bases and J shed 7 bases, with 22 bases lying between them. The CDR3 length is 14 residues. The CDR3 spells CATSGGGGIGGYTF. CDR3 DNA: TGTGCCACAAGTGGGGGAGGGGGAATCGGTGGCTACACCTTC.

For the CDR3, the DNA is TGTGCCAGCAGTTTATCCTTTAGCTCCTACAATGAGCAGTTCTTC. Translation gives CASSLSFSSYNEQFF. The chain is built from TRBV28 and TRBJ2-1; D unresolved. Germline V gene sequence: CDR1 MDHEN, CDR2 SYDVKM. This CDR3 has 15 residues. Trimming stripped 1 base from V and 0 bases from J, with 7 bases between.

The V gene is TRBV10-3, the J gene TRBJ2-7, with D maybe TRBD1 (6 bases). CDR1 and CDR2 (germline): ENHRY, SYGVKD. Trimming removed 5 bases from V and 2 bases from J, with 16 bases in between. The length of the CDR3 is 15 residues. The CDR3 reads CAISNPTGTPYEQYF. Written as DNA, the CDR3 is TGTGCCATCAGTAACCCGACAGGAACCCCCTACGAGCAGTACTTC.

This sequence joins TRBV4-1 and TRBJ1-4; 9 nucleotides line up with TRBD1. Trimming at V came to 4 bases and at J to 5 bases, leaving 2 bases not matched to a gene. CDR3 length: 14 residues. Germline CDR1 MGHRA, CDR2 YSYEKL. The CDR3 here is CASSLQGANEKLFF. The CDR3 DNA sequence: TGCGCCAGCAGCCTACAGGGGGCGAATGAAAAACTGTTTTTT.

The chain employs TRBV7-9 and TRBJ1-1, with unresolved D. There are 15 residues in the CDR3. Germline V lookup: CDR1 SEHNR, CDR2 FQNEAQ (reference sequence). V was pared by 2 bases and J by 3 bases, with 13 bases between. DNA of the CDR3: TGTGCCAGCAGCTTATTGAGGTCTGTCCACACTGAAGCTTTCTTT. Its protein is CASSLLRSVHTEAFF.

This chain joins TRBV7-9 and TRBJ2-5; D possibly corresponds to TRBD2 (6 bases). Deletions cut 5 bases from V and 2 bases from J, with 15 bases between. Germline V CDR1 and CDR2: SEHNR, FQNEAQ (reference sequence). The CDR3 extends over 15 amino acids. In DNA, the CDR3 is TGTGCCAGCAGCCCCTCCAGGGCGGGACAAGAGACCCAGTACTTC. Translating gives CASSPSRAGQETQYF.

This clone showed up just a few times. The rearrangement links TRBV5-5 to TRBJ1-1; no reliable D call. V lost 5 bases and J lost 1, with 12 bases in between. The CDR3 has 14 amino acids. The germline V gene encodes CDR1 SGHKS and CDR2 YYEKEE (reference sequence). CDR3 region: CASRPTRGNTEAFF. CDR3 in DNA: TGTGCCAGCAGGCCAACCCGGGGGAACACTGAAGCTTTCTTT.

The rearrangement links TRBV3-1 (or the pseudogene TRBV3-2) to TRBJ2-7, with a weak D call TRBD1 (6 bases). The CDR3 spans 14 residues. The germline gives CDR1 LGHDT, CDR2 YNNKEL (reference sequence). Trimming pared 5 bases from V and 2 bases from J, leaving 13 bases between. The CDR3 protein is CASSLDRRTYEQYF. DNA of the CDR3: TGTGCCAGCAGCTTAGACAGGCGAACCTACGAGCAGTACTTC.

The rearrangement joins TRBV24-1 to TRBJ2-5, with D possibly being TRBD1 (6 bases). The CDR3 covers 15 residues. Germline lookup yields CDR1 KGHDR and CDR2 SFDVKD. The V gene lost 4 bases and the J gene lost 5 bases, with 16 bases spanning the gap. CDR3 DNA: TGTGCCACCAGTGAGCTGGGGGCGACGGGGGAGACCCAGTACTTC. This encodes CATSELGATGETQYF.

This sequence joins TRBV19 and TRBJ1-1; no clear D. CDR1 and CDR2 from the germline V gene are LNHDA and SQIVND (reference sequence). Trimming removed 5 bases at V and 1 base at J, with 8 bases between. This CDR3 comprises 13 residues. The CDR3 coding sequence is TGTGCCAGTAGTGCAACAGAGAACACTGAAGCTTTCTTT. Protein sequence: CASSATENTEAFF. Complete variable domain (other parts from reference TRBV19 and TRBJ1-1): DGGITQSPKYLFRKEGQNVTLSCEQNLNHDAMYWYRQDPGQGLRLIYYSQIVNDFQKGDIAEGYSVSREKKESFPLTVTSAQKNPTAFYLCASSATENTEAFFGQGTRLTVV.

This chain joins TRBV5-8 and TRBJ1-2; 8 positions match TRBD1. Germline CDR1 is SGHTS and CDR2 is YDEGEE. The V and J ends lost 4 bases and 5 bases, in that order; junction bases with no gene match: 4. The CDR3 consists of 13 residues. The CDR3 DNA is TGTGCCAGCAGCCGGGGACAGGTATATGGCTACACCTTC. It codes for CASSRGQVYGYTF. The full variable domain, rest sourced from reference TRBV5-8 and TRBJ1-2, is EAGVTQSPTHLIKTRGQQATLRCSPISGHTSVYWYQQALGLGLQFLLWYDEGEERNRGNFPPRFSGRQFPNYSSELNVNALELEDSALYLCASSRGQVYGYTFGSGTRLTVV.